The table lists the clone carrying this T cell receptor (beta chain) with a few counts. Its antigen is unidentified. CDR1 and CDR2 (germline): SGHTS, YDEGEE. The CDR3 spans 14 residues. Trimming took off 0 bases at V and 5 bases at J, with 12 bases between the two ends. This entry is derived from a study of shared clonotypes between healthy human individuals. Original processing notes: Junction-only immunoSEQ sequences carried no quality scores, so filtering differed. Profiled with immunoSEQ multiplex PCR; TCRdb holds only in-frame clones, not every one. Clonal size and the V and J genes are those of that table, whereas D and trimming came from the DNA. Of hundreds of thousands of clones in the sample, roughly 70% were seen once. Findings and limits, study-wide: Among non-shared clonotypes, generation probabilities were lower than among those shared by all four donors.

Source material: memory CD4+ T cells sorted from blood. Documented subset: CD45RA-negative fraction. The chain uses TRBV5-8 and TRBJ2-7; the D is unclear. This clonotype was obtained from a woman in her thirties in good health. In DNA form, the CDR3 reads TGTGCCAGCAGCTTGGAGCTTTGGCAGGACGAGCAGTACTTC. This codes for CASSLELWQDEQYF.